Listed here are 22 T cell receptor beta chains from one sample, sequenced in a study of blood T cells in healthy people across ages (dated by TCRdb to between 2014 and 2017). Libraries were constructed by 5' RACE. Sequencing was performed on an Illumina HiSeq 2500. A second PCR of roughly 7 to 11 cycles was performed with a sample-barcoded 5' primer and a J-beta primer mix. Using fastp trimming at Q25 and MiXCR clonotype assembly, TCRdb reanalyzed the public sequencing data and kept in-frame beta chains. Every distinct CDR3 protein forms one entry, paired with its most common genes and DNA. For this sample there are about a million distinct CDR3 sequences; roughly 51% appear just once. The ten largest clones add up to about a fifth of the sample. Sequencing was performed on blood. The receptors shown here come from a woman in her sixties in good health.

V and J are TRBV28 and TRBJ2-5, with D tentatively TRBD2 (6 bases). V was clipped by 3 bases and J by 5 bases, with 13 bases between them. Germline V gene lookup returns CDR1 MDHEN and CDR2 SYDVKM. The CDR3 covers 14 residues. CDR3 in amino acids: CASSLPRGAETQYF. CDR3 sequence (DNA): TGTGCCAGCAGTTTGCCCCGCGGGGCTGAGACCCAGTACTTC. Supplemented by reference TRBV28 and TRBJ2-5, the full variable domain reads DVKVTQSSRYLVKRTGEKVFLECVQDMDHENMFWYRQDPGLGLRLIYFSYDVKMKEKGDIPEGYSVSREKKERFSLILESASTNQTSMYLCASSLPRGAETQYFGPGTRLLVL.

The genes are TRBV4-1 and TRBJ2-1; 14 bases are shared with TRBD2. The J segment lost 6 bases and the V segment lost 2 bases, leaving 9 bases of the junction unmatched. The germline CDR1 and CDR2 sequences are MGHRA and YSYEKL. This CDR3 spans 18 amino acids. CDR3 loop: CASSQSGLAGELGNEQFF. In nucleotides, the CDR3 is TGCGCCAGCAGCCAATCGGGACTAGCGGGAGAATTAGGCAATGAGCAGTTCTTC.

The CDR3, as DNA: TGTGCCAGCAGTTTTGTGGGACAGGGGAATCAGCCCCAGCATTTT. As protein: CASSFVGQGNQPQHF. V gene TRBV28 combines with J gene TRBJ1-5; 10 nucleotides agree with TRBD1. Germline trimming cut 3 bases from V and 4 bases from J; bases unmatched to any gene: 3. From germline, CDR1 is MDHEN and CDR2 SYDVKM. CDR3 length: 15 amino acids.

This clonotype showed up just a few times. The J gene is TRBJ2-5, the V gene TRBV2; 9 bases fit TRBD1. The CDR3 contains 11 residues. The J segment lost 11 bases and the V segment lost 7 bases, leaving 5 bases of the junction unmatched. Germline lookup yields CDR1 SNHLY and CDR2 FYNNEI. The CDR3 spells CASTLDRGQYF. The CDR3, as DNA: TGTGCCAGCACCCTCGACAGGGGGCAGTACTTC.

The genes are TRBV7-9 and TRBJ1-5; D gene ambiguous. CDR1 is SEHNR and CDR2 is FQNEAQ in the germline V gene (reference sequence). The germline V and J ends were trimmed by 5 bases and 7 bases, with 9 bases remaining between them. CDR3 length equals 12 residues. The CDR3 bases are TGTGCCAGCAGCCTAGGAAGACAGCCCCAGCATTTT. Protein product: CASSLGRQPQHF.

This clonotype was seen a few times. The genes are TRBV27 and TRBJ1-2, with D tentatively TRBD1 (6 bases). Germline CDR1 MNHEY, CDR2 SMNVEV (reference sequence). V was cut by 0 bases and J by 4 bases, with 9 bases left in between. The CDR3 extends over 14 amino acids. The CDR3 nucleotides are TGTGCCAGCAGTTTATCACAGGGCCTCTATGGCTACACCTTC. Translated, it gives CASSLSQGLYGYTF.

The chain employs TRBV6-2 or TRBV6-3 and TRBJ2-3; D may correspond to TRBD1 or TRBD2 (7 bases each). V was clipped by 5 bases and J by 11 bases, with 26 bases between them. Germline V gene sequence: CDR1 MNHEY, CDR2 SVGEGT. This CDR3 has 16 amino acids. This chain's CDR3 is CASSTGRGTVGAQQYF. For the CDR3, the DNA is TGTGCCAGCAGTACCGGGCGGGGGACAGTAGGAGCCCAGCAGTATTTT.

This clonotype has only a few counts. The chain couples TRBV12-3 or TRBV12-4 to TRBJ2-1, with D perhaps given as TRBD1 or TRBD2 (5 bases each). The V end was cut by 3 bases, the J end by 6 bases, with 15 bases between. This CDR3 is 15 amino acids long. The CDR3 bases are TGTGCCAGCAGTTTTGGGGGTAAACTGGGCAATGAGCAGTTCTTC. Amino acid sequence: CASSFGGKLGNEQFF.

In its sample, this clonotype was seen many times. The V call is TRBV6-2 or TRBV6-3, the J call TRBJ2-3; 12 bases map to TRBD2. The CDR3 has 15 amino acids. Trimming removed 8 bases from V and 2 bases from J; junction bases left unmatched: 5. Germline values: CDR1 MNHEY, CDR2 SVGEGT. The CDR3 protein is CASLRTSGNTDTQYF. CDR3 nucleotides: TGTGCCAGCCTCCGGACTAGCGGGAACACAGATACGCAGTATTTT.

This chain connects TRBV5-1 to TRBJ2-1; D gene unclear. The CDR3 has 14 residues. The ends were cut back, 0 bases at V and 5 bases at J, with 9 bases in the middle. Germline lookup yields CDR1 SGHRS and CDR2 YFSETQ. The CDR3 here is CASSLGAGHNEQFF. In nucleotides, the CDR3 is TGCGCCAGCAGCTTGGGAGCTGGGCACAATGAGCAGTTCTTC.

The V gene is TRBV7-9, the J gene TRBJ1-4; the D gene is possibly TRBD1 (5 bases). The CDR3 contains 12 residues. Germline assignment: CDR1 SEHNR and CDR2 FQNEAQ (reference sequence). The ends were cut back, 6 bases at V and 11 bases at J, with 13 bases in the middle. CDR3 nucleotide sequence: TGTGCCAGCAGACGGGACGGGTCGAAACTGTTTTTT. Protein sequence: CASRRDGSKLFF.

In its sample, this clonotype was seen a few times. CDR3 coding DNA: TGTGCCAGCAGTTGGCAGGGGCGGTACGAGCAGTACTTC. Translating gives CASSWQGRYEQYF. This chain connects TRBV12-3 or TRBV12-4 to TRBJ2-5; a weak D match, TRBD1 (6 bases). The J call may be mistaken, given a closer DNA end match to TRBJ2-7. The CDR3 runs to 13 residues.

This clonotype was seen a few times. It may be a read error: a sequence one base away is much more abundant. The chain uses TRBV10-2 and TRBJ2-4; TRBD2 matches at 9 bases. Germline-derived CDR1 and CDR2 are WSHSY and SAAADI. V lost 2 bases and J lost 2; bases outside the gene matches: 4. The CDR3 runs 16 residues. CDR3 in amino acids: CASSEPLAGTKNIQYF. The CDR3 region has the DNA TGCGCCAGCAGTGAGCCTCTAGCGGGGACCAAAAACATTCAGTACTTC.

The chain combines TRBV6-6 with TRBJ2-3, with 9 bases matching TRBD2. The ends lost 5 bases at V and 4 bases at J; junction bases unmatched: 7. This CDR3 has 15 residues. The V gene's germline CDR1 is MNHNY and CDR2 SVGAGI (reference sequence). The CDR3 spells CASSPGTSWADTQYF. DNA for the CDR3: TGTGCCAGCAGTCCAGGGACTAGCTGGGCAGATACGCAGTATTTT.

The J gene is TRBJ2-2, the V gene TRBV7-9; D perhaps matches TRBD2 (6 bases). V shed 5 bases and J shed 4 bases, with 11 bases lying between them. The CDR3 covers 14 residues. From germline, CDR1 is SEHNR and CDR2 FQNEAQ (reference sequence). The CDR3 DNA follows: TGTGCCAGCAGCGGGGACTGGGGCACCGGGGAGCTGTTTTTT. Translating it yields CASSGDWGTGELFF.

The chain joins TRBV11-2 to TRBJ1-2; possible D gene TRBD1, 6 bases. The CDR3 totals 15 residues. The germline V and J ends were trimmed by 1 base and 5 bases, with 14 bases remaining between them. The germline gives CDR1 SGHAT, CDR2 FQNNGV. The CDR3 sequence is CASSLVAGAQYGYTF. The CDR3 DNA reads TGTGCCAGCAGCTTAGTGGCAGGGGCACAATATGGCTACACCTTC.

V gene TRBV2 combines with J gene TRBJ2-6, with unresolved D. Trimming stripped 1 base from V and 4 bases from J, with 5 bases between. CDR1 and CDR2 from the germline V gene are SNHLY and FYNNEI. The CDR3 is 14 residues long. CDR3 residues: CASSEGHGANVLTF. The CDR3 DNA follows: TGTGCCAGCAGTGAAGGGCACGGGGCCAACGTCCTGACTTTC.

Concerning this clonotype itself: One end of the junction fails to match germline, which may point to a read error. The chain couples TRBV3-1 to TRBJ2-3; D is possibly TRBD1 (6 bases). In germline, CDR1 is LGHDT, CDR2 YNNKEL (reference sequence). The CDR3 spans 15 residues. Here the CDR3 DNA reads TGTGCCAGCAGCCCCAGGATGGGGGACACAGCTACGCAGTATTTT. Residues: CASSPRMGDTATQYF.

This rearrangement joins TRBV20-1 to TRBJ2-1; TRBD2 agrees at 7 bases. The V gene end was trimmed by 5 bases and the J gene end by 7 bases; junction bases not matched to a gene: 14. Germline lookup yields CDR1 DFQATT and CDR2 SNEGSKA (reference sequence). The CDR3 runs 15 residues. The CDR3 nucleotides are TGCAGTGCTGAGGCGGGAGCGGGTGGGTATAATGAGCAGTTCTTC. It translates to CSAEAGAGGYNEQFF.

This clonotype was counted only a few times. The rearrangement uses TRBV28 and TRBJ2-7; maybe TRBD2 (6 bases). Germline values: CDR1 MDHEN, CDR2 SYDVKM. This CDR3 is 14 amino acids long. Trimming removed 5 bases at V and 2 bases at J, with 13 bases between. The DNA of the CDR3 is TGTGCCAGCAGTCCCCAGGACTACACCTACGAGCAGTACTTC. Encoded protein: CASSPQDYTYEQYF.

V and J are TRBV20-1 and TRBJ2-1; the D is unclear. The germline V gene encodes CDR1 DFQATT and CDR2 SNEGSKA (reference sequence). Between the trimmed V and J ends, which lost 6 bases and 9 bases, there was a span of 21 bases. CDR3 size: 14 residues. The CDR3 here is CSAKTRTYYAEQFF. As DNA, the CDR3 is TGCAGTGCCAAGACCCGGACCTACTACGCTGAGCAGTTCTTC.

V and J are TRBV14 and TRBJ2-4; possible D gene TRBD2, 7 bases. The germline V gene has CDR1 SGHDN and CDR2 FVKESK. The CDR3 extends over 16 amino acids. Deletions cut 1 base from V and 13 bases from J, with 23 bases between. CDR3 region: CASSQALRAGDYGQYF. CDR3 bases: TGTGCCAGCAGCCAAGCACTGCGGGCAGGGGACTACGGGCAGTACTTC. Using reference TRBV14 and TRBJ2-4 for the parts outside the CDR3, the full variable domain is EAGVTQFPSHSVIEKGQTVTLRCDPISGHDNLYWYRRVMGKEIKFLLHFVKESKQDESGMPNNRFLAERTGGTYSTLKVQPAELEDSGVYFCASSQALRAGDYGQYFGAGTRLSVL.